The 9 T cell receptor beta chains below were found in one sample sequenced in a study of identical twins. TCRdb ran MiXCR on the 5' RACE reads and lists one entry per CDR3 protein. The sample lists roughly 150,000 distinct CDR3 sequences, under 4.5% occurring once. The source material was memory T cells sorted from blood. These receptors were taken from a young man in good health.

At least ten counts were recorded for this clonotype. The chain links TRBV11-2 to TRBJ2-3; D uncertain. Germline CDR1 SGHAT, CDR2 FQNNGV. The V gene lost 2 bases and the J gene lost 6 bases, with 3 bases spanning the gap. The CDR3 is 11 amino acids. In DNA form, the CDR3 reads TGTGCCAGCAGCTTATCGGATACGCAGTATTTT. Its translation: CASSLSDTQYF.

This clonotype was counted at least ten times. The V and J genes are TRBV30 and TRBJ2-1, with 8 bases aligning to TRBD2. Losses at the gene ends were 2 bases for V and 4 bases for J; bases not matched to a gene: 7. Germline-derived CDR1 and CDR2 are GTSNPN and SVGIG (reference sequence). The CDR3 has 15 residues. The CDR3 sequence: CAWSLGLGEYNEQFF. The CDR3 DNA reads TGTGCCTGGAGTCTGGGACTAGGGGAGTACAATGAGCAGTTCTTC.

This clonotype was recorded many times. The chain has TRBV12-3 or TRBV12-4 and TRBJ1-1; D unclear. The CDR3 has 12 amino acids. The V end was cut by 4 bases, the J end by 8 bases, with 11 bases between. DNA for the CDR3: TGTGCCAGCAGTTCTCAACGTTGGGAAGCTTTCTTT. It specifies CASSSQRWEAFF.

This clonotype was recorded many times. V gene TRBV29-1 combines with J gene TRBJ2-7, with TRBD1 matching over 11 bases. The CDR3 loop spans 15 amino acids. The germline gives CDR1 SQVTM, CDR2 ANQGSEA. Unmatched junction bases numbered 5, after V lost 2 bases and J lost 2 bases. The CDR3: CSVEKGTGGAYEQYF. CDR3 sequence (DNA): TGCAGCGTTGAAAAGGGGACAGGGGGGGCCTACGAGCAGTACTTC.

In its sample, this clonotype was seen many times. The chain carries TRBV6-1 and TRBJ2-5; weak D call: TRBD1 (6 bases). V shed 6 bases and J shed 5 bases, with 13 bases lying between them. The CDR3 spans 13 residues. Germline V gives CDR1 MNHNS, CDR2 SASEGT. This CDR3 reads CASSSPGAETQYF. The CDR3 bases are TGTGCCAGCAGCTCCCCAGGGGCGGAGACCCAGTACTTC.

This clonotype has a count of ten or more. The chain carries TRBV29-1 and TRBJ2-3; perhaps TRBD2 as D (5 bases). The CDR3 has 14 amino acids. V shed 7 bases and J shed 0 bases, with 14 bases lying between them. CDR1 and CDR2 (germline): SQVTM, ANQGSEA. CDR3 region: CSAQQRGSTDTQYF. The CDR3 DNA follows: TGCAGCGCCCAACAGAGAGGGAGCACAGATACGCAGTATTTT.

This clonotype has ten or more counts. DNA for the CDR3: TGTGCCAGCAGGCCTCCCGGGACAGGGGGCGCGGGTGAAGCTTTCTTT. Its protein is CASRPPGTGGAGEAFF. The rearrangement links TRBV25-1 to TRBJ1-1; 12 bases agree with TRBD1. V dropped 6 bases and J dropped 7; count of bases not matched to a gene: 12. The germline gives CDR1 MGHDK, CDR2 SYGVNS. The CDR3 contains 16 residues.

This clonotype has just a few counts. V and J are TRBV23-1 and TRBJ2-1, with 14 bases lining up with TRBD2. TRBV23-1 falls under the ORF class, with uncertain function. There are 16 residues in the CDR3. Trimming removed 6 bases from V and 6 bases from J; junction bases left unmatched: 7. The CDR3 spells CASSRTSGRKGNEQFF. The CDR3 coding sequence is TGCGCCAGCAGCCGGACTAGCGGGAGGAAGGGCAATGAGCAGTTCTTC.

In this sample, this clonotype turned up many times. V and J are TRBV3-1 and TRBJ1-5; 7 bases map to TRBD1. The CDR3 extends over 15 amino acids. Unmatched junction bases numbered 3, after V lost 4 bases and J lost 0 bases. Germline CDR1 LGHDT, CDR2 YNNKEL (reference sequence). The CDR3 protein is CASSPTGSSNQPQHF. CDR3 sequence (DNA): TGTGCCAGCAGCCCGACAGGGAGTAGCAATCAGCCCCAGCATTTT. The full variable domain, with the rest looked up from reference TRBV3-1 and TRBJ1-5, is DTAVSQTPKYLVTQMGNDKSIKCEQNLGHDTMYWYKQDSKKFLKIMFSYNNKELIINETVPNRFSPKSPDKAHLNLHINSLELGDSAVYFCASSPTGSSNQPQHFGDGTRLSIL.